A single sample gave rise to the 3 T cell receptor beta chains below, sequenced in a study of T cells in Graves' hyperthyroidism and ophthalmopathy. Amplification targeted TCR beta CDR3 regions from RNA transcripts. The HTBI primer set was used in a first-round RT-PCR of the TCR CDR3. From the multiplex PCR reads, TCRdb called clonotypes with MiXCR, one entry per CDR3 protein. This table has 660,000 or so distinct CDR3 sequences, around 21% appearing once. Source material: blood. Source of these receptors: a man aged 25-45 years with Graves' ophthalmopathy.

This clonotype was counted only a few times. The chain links TRBV7-2 to TRBJ2-5; possible D gene TRBD1, 6 bases. The germline V gene encodes CDR1 SGHTA and CDR2 FQGNSA. The CDR3 contains 18 residues. V was clipped by 5 bases and J by 5 bases, with 27 bases between them. CDR3 protein: CASSHRTNYQFRGETQYF. The DNA for the CDR3 is TGTGCCAGCAGCCACCGGACGAATTACCAATTTAGGGGGGAGACCCAGTACTTC.

In its sample, this clonotype was seen many times. V gene TRBV27 combines with J gene TRBJ1-5; TRBD1 matches at 9 bases. Germline V gene sequence: CDR1 MNHEY, CDR2 SMNVEV (reference sequence). J lost 1 base, V lost 6 bases, and 16 bases had no gene match. CDR3 length: 19 amino acids. CDR3 in DNA: TGTGCCAGCAGCCTCGGGGGGACAGGGCCTGCCTGGAGCAATCAGCCCCAGCATTTT. Protein sequence: CASSLGGTGPAWSNQPQHF.

This clonotype turned up a few times. V usage is TRBV6-5 and J usage is TRBJ2-5; D is unresolved. Germline lookup yields CDR1 MNHEY and CDR2 SVGAGI. This CDR3 contains 14 residues. Trimming shortened V by 0 bases and J by 0 bases, and 5 bases separated the two germline ends. For the CDR3, the DNA is TGTGCCAGCAGTTACTCCGGGTACCAAGAGACCCAGTACTTC. The encoded protein is CASSYSGYQETQYF.